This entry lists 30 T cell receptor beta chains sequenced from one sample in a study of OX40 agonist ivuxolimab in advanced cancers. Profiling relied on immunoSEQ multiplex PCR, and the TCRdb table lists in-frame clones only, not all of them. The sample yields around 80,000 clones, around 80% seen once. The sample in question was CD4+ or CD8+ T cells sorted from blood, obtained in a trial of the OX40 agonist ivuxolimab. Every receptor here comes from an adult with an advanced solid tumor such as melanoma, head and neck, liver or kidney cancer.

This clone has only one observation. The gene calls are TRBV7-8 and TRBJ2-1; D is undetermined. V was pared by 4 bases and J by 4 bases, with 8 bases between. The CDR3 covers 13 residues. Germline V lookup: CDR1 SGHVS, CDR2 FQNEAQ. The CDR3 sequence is CASSSKRYNEQFF. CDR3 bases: TGTGCCAGCAGCTCCAAGAGGTACAATGAGCAGTTCTTC.

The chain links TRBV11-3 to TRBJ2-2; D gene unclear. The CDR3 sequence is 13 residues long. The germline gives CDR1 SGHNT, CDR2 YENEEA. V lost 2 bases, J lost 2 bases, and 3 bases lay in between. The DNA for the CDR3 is TGTGCCAGCAGCTTAAGCAACACCGGGGAGCTGTTTTTT. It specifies CASSLSNTGELFF. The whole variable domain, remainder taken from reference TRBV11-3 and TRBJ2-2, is EAGVVQSPRYKIIEKKQPVAFWCNPISGHNTLYWYLQNLGQGPELLIRYENEEAVDDSQLPKDRFSAERLKGVDSTLKIQPAELGDSAVYLCASSLSNTGELFFGEGSRLTVL.

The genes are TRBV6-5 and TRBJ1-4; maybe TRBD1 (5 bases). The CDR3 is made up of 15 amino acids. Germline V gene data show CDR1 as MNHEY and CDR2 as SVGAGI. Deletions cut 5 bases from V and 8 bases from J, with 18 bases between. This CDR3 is CASSRTGLVLEKLFF. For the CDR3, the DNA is TGTGCCAGCAGTCGAACAGGCTTGGTCTTGGAAAAACTGTTTTTT.

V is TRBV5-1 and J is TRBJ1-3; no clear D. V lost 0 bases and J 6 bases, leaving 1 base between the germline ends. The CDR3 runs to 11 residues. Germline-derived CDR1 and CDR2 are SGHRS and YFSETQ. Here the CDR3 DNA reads TGCGCCAGCAGCTTGGCAAACACCATATATTTT. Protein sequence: CASSLANTIYF.

In DNA, the CDR3 is TGTGCCAGCAGTTCACATACAGGGGCCCCTTCTCAGCCCCAGCATTTT. Translating gives CASSSHTGAPSQPQHF. This rearrangement joins TRBV28 to TRBJ1-5; TRBD1 matches at 7 bases. Trimming removed 4 bases from V and 6 bases from J; junction bases left unmatched: 12. Germline V CDR1 and CDR2: MDHEN, SYDVKM. This CDR3 contains 16 residues.

CDR3 nucleotides: TGTGCCAGTAGCACCGTGGGGGATCAGCCCCAGCATTTT. Protein product: CASSTVGDQPQHF. V usage is TRBV19 and J usage is TRBJ1-5; D might be TRBD1 (5 bases). V lost 6 bases to trimming and J lost 5 bases, with 11 bases between them. CDR1 and CDR2 (germline): LNHDA, SQIVND (reference sequence). The CDR3 loop spans 13 amino acids.

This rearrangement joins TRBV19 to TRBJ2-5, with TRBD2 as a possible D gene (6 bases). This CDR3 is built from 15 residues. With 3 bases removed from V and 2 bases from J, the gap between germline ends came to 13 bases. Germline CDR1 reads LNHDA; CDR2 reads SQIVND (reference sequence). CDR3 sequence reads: CASSMVPGAQETQYF. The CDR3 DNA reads TGTGCCAGTAGTATGGTCCCGGGAGCTCAAGAGACCCAGTACTTC.

For the CDR3, the DNA is TGTGCCAGCACTCTTGGGGGTCATGGGAACCAAGAGACCCAGTACTTC. Its protein is CASTLGGHGNQETQYF. The chain employs TRBV2 and TRBJ2-5, with D perhaps assigned TRBD1 or TRBD2 (5 bases each). Trimming cost V 7 bases and J 0 bases, with 18 bases left between them. Germline CDR1 and CDR2: SNHLY and FYNNEI. The CDR3 totals 16 residues.

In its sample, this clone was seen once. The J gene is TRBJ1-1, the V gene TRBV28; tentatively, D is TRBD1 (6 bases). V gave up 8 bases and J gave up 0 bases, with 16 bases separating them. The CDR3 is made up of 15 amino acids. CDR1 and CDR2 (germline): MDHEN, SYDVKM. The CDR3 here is CASAELRGLNTEAFF. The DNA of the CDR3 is TGTGCCAGCGCCGAACTAAGGGGGTTGAACACTGAAGCTTTCTTT.

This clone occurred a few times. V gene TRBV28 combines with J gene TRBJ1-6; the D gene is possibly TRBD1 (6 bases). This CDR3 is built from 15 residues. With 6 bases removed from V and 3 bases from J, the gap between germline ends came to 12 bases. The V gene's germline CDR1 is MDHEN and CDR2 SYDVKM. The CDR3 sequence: CASRLRTDYNSPLHF. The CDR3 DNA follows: TGTGCCAGCAGGTTGCGGACAGACTATAATTCACCCCTCCACTTT.

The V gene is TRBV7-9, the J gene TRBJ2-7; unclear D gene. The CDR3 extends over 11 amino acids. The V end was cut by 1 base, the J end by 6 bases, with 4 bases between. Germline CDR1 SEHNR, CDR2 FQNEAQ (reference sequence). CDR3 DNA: TGTGCCAGCAGCTTAGGGCGCGAGCAGTACTTC. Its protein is CASSLGREQYF.

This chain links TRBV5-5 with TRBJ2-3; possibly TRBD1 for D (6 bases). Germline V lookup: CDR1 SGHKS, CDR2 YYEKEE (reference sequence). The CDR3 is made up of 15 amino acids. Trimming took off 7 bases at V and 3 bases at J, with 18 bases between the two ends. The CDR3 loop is CASLNRVGGTDTQYF. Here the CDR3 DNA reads TGTGCCAGCCTCAACAGGGTAGGAGGAACAGATACGCAGTATTTT.

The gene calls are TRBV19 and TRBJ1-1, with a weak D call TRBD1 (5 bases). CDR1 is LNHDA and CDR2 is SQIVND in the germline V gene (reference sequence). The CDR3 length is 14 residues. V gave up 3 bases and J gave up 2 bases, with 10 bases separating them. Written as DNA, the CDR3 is TGTGCCAGTAGTATTGGGACGTCAAACACTGAAGCTTTCTTT. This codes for CASSIGTSNTEAFF.

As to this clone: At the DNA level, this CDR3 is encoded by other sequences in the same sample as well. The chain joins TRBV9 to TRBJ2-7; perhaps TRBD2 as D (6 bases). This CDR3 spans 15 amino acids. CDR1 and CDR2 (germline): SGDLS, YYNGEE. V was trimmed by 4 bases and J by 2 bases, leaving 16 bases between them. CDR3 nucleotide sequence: TGTGCCAGCAGCCGTGGGGGGACGGGAACCTACGAGCAGTACTTC. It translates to CASSRGGTGTYEQYF.

CDR3 amino acids: CASSQQHKQFF. The CDR3 nucleotides read TGTGCCAGCAGCCAGCAACATAAGCAGTTCTTC. The chain combines TRBV4-2 with TRBJ2-1; D is uncertain. CDR3 length: 11 amino acids. Germline V gene lookup returns CDR1 LGHNA and CDR2 YNFKEQ. V was trimmed by 3 bases and J by 11 bases, leaving 8 bases between them.

DNA for the CDR3: TGTGCCAGTTACAGGCTCGGGACTGAAGCTTTCTTT. Translating it yields CASYRLGTEAFF. The chain has TRBV19 and TRBJ1-1; possible D gene TRBD1, 5 bases. This CDR3 region has 12 residues. Trimming shortened V by 8 bases and J by 5 bases, and 12 bases separated the two germline ends. CDR1 and CDR2 (germline): LNHDA, SQIVND (reference sequence).

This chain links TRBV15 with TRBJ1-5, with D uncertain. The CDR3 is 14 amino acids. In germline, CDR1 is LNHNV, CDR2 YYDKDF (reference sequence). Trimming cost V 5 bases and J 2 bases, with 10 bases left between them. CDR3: CATSGSIGNQPQHF. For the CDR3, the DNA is TGTGCCACCAGCGGCAGTATTGGCAATCAGCCCCAGCATTTT.

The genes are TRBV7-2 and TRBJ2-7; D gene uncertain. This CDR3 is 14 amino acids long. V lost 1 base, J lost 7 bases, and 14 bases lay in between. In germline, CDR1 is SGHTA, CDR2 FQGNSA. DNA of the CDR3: TGTGCCAGCAGCTTAGATCCCAGCCCCGGGGAGCAGTACTTC. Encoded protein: CASSLDPSPGEQYF. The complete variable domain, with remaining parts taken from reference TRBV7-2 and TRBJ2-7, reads GAGVSQSPSNKVTEKGKDVELRCDPISGHTALYWYRQSLGQGLEFLIYFQGNSAPDKSGLPSDRFSAERTGGSVSTLTIQRTQQEDSAVYLCASSLDPSPGEQYFGPGTRLTVT.

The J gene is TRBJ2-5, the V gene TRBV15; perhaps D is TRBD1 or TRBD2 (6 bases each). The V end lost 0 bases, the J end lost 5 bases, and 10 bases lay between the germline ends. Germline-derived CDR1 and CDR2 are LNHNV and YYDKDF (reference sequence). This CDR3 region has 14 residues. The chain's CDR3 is CATSRDLGGETQYF. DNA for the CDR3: TGTGCCACCAGCAGAGATCTCGGGGGCGAGACCCAGTACTTC.

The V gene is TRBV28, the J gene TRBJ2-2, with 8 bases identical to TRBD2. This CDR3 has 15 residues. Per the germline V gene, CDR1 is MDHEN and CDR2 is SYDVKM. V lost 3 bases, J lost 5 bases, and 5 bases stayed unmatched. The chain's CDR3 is CASSLASGLTGELFF. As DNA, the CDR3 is TGTGCCAGCAGTTTGGCTAGCGGGCTTACCGGGGAGCTGTTTTTT.

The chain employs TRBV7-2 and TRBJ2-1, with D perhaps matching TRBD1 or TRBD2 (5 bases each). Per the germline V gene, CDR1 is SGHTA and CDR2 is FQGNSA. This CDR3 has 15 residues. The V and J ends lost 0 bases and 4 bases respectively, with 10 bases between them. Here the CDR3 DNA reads TGTGCCAGCAGCTTAGCGGGGGTCTCTTACAATGAGCAGTTCTTC. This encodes CASSLAGVSYNEQFF.

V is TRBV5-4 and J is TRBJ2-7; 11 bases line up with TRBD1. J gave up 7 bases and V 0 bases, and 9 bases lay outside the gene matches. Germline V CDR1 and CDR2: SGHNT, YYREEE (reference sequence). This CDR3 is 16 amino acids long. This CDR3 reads CASSLALGQGAREQYF. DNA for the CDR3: TGTGCCAGCAGCTTGGCCCTAGGACAGGGGGCGAGGGAGCAGTACTTC.

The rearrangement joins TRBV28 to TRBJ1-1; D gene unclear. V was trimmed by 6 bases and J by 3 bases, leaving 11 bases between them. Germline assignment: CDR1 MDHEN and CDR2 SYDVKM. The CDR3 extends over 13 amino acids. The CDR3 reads CASSSGRDTEAFF. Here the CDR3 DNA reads TGTGCCAGCAGCTCGGGTCGGGACACTGAAGCTTTCTTT.

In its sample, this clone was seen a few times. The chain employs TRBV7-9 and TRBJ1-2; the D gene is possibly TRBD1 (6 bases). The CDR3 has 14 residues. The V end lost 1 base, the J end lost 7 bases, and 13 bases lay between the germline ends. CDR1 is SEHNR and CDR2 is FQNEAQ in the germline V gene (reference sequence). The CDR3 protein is CASSLGGGKSGYTF. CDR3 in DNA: TGTGCCAGCAGCTTAGGAGGGGGTAAGAGTGGCTACACCTTC.

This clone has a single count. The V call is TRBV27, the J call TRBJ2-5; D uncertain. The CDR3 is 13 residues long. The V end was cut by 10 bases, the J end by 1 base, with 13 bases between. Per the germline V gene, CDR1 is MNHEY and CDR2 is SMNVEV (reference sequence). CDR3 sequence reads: CAIKAVFQETQYF. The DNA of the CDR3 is TGTGCCATCAAGGCGGTCTTCCAAGAGACCCAGTACTTC.

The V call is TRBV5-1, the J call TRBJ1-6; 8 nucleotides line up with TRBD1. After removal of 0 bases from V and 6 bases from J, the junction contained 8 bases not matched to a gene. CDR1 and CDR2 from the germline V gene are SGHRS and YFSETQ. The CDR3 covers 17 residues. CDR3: CASSLGLLGQVNSPLHF. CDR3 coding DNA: TGCGCCAGCAGCTTGGGACTTCTGGGACAGGTTAATTCACCCCTCCACTTT.

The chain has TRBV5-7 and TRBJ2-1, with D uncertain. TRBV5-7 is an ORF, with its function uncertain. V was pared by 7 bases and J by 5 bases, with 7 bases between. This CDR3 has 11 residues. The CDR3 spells CASPRDNEQFF. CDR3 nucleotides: TGTGCCAGCCCGAGAGACAATGAGCAGTTCTTC.

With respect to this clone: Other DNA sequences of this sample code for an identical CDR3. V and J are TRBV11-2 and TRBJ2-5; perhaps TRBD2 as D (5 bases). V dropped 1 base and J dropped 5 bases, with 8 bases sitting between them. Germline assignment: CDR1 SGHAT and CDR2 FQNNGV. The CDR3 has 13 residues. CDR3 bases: TGTGCCAGCAGCTTAGTGAGGGAGGAGACCCAGTACTTC. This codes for CASSLVREETQYF.

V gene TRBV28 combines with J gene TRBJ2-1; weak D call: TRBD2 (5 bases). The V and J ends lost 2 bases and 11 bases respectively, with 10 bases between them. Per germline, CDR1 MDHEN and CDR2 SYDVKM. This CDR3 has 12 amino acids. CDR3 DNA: TGTGCCAGCAGTTTAAAGTCTAGCCAGCAGTTCTTC. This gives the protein CASSLKSSQQFF. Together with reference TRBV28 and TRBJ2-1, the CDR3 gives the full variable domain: DVKVTQSSRYLVKRTGEKVFLECVQDMDHENMFWYRQDPGLGLRLIYFSYDVKMKEKGDIPEGYSVSREKKERFSLILESASTNQTSMYLCASSLKSSQQFFGPGTRLTVL.

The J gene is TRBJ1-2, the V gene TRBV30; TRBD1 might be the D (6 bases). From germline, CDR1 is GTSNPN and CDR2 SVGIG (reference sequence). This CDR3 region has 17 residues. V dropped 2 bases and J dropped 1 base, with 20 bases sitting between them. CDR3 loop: CAWSPTPKTGHNYGYTF. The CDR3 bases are TGTGCCTGGAGTCCCACCCCGAAGACAGGCCATAACTATGGCTACACCTTC.